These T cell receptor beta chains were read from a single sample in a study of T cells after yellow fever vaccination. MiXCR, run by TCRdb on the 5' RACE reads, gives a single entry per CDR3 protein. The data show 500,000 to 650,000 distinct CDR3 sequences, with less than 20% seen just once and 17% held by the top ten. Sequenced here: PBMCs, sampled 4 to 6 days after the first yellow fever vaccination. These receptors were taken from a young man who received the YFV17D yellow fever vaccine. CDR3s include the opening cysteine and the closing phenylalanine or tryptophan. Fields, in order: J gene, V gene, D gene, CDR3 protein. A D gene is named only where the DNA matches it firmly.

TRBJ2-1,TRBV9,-,CASSVFPRASDEQFF
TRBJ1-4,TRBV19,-,CASTTTRSNEKLFF
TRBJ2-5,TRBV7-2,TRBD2,CASTPPGLPKETQYF
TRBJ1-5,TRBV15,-,CATSRGDSNQPQHF
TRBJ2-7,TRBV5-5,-,CTSSLTHGSFYEQYF
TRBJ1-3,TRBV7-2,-,CASHGLSSGNTIYF
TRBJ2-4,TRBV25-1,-,CASSGANKNIQYF
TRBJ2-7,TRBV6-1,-,CASSQSRGSNEQYF
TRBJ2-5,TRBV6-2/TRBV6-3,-,CASSPERETQYF
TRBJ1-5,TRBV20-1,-,CSARGGTNQPQHF
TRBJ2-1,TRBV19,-,CASAPGSFYNEQFF
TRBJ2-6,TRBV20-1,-,CSASLGGANVLTF
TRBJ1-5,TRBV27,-,CASSLLTGGNQPQHF
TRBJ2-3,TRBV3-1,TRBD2,CASSSALAGGTDTQYF
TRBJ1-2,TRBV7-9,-,CASSAPGSNYGYTF
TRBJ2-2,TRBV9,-,CASSVVSVPNTGELFF
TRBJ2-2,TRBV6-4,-,CASSEGDTGELFF
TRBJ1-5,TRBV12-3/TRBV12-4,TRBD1,CASSLGQGLDQPQHF
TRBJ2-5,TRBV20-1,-,CSARDEGKTQYF
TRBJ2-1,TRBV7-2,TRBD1,CASSLGDRDYEQFF
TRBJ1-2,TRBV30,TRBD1,CAWSPGQRGYTF
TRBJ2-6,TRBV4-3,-,CASSQEGRTTGANVLTF
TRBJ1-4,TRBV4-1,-,CASTHPGRANEKLFF
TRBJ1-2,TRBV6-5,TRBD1,CASSYSPGQGVEGYTF
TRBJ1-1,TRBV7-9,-,CASSRKGAPEAFF
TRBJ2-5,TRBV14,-,CASKETQYF
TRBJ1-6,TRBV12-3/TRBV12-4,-,CASRSSDSPLHF
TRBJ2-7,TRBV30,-,CAWSWAGEQYF
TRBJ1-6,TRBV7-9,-,CASSAITGDPLHF
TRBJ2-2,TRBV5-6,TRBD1,CASSSTGWDTGELFF
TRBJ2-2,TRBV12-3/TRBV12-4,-,CASRRGSTGELFF
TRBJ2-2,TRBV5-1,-,CASSLVEHSNTGELFF
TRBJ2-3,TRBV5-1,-,CASSLDLRAMDTQYF
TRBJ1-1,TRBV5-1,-,CASSPEGEHQSAFF
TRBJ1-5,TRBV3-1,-,CASSQDTGRYQPQHF
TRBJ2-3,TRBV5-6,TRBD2,CASWGGEGADTQYF
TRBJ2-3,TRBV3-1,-,CASSLRRGPGDTQYF
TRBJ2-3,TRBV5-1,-,CASSLDRQRFYTDTQYF
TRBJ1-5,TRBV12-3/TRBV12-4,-,CASTGTNSNQPQHF
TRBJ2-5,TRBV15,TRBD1,CATSFRDREKTQYF
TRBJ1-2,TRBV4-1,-,CASSQTRDYGYTF
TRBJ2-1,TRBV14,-,CASSQLGPSNNEQFF
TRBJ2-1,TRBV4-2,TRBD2,CASSQATYLAGGLNEQFF
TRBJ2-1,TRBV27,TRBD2,CASSLLRGSSYNEQFF
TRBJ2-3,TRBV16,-,CASSQRTSGTQYF
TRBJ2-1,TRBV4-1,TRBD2,CASSQPSGGAYEQFF
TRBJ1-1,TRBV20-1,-,CSARDPRGVGTEAFF
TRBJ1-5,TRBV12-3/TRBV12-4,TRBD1,CASSLGARGDQPQHF
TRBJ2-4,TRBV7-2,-,CASSFSGNLAKNIQYF
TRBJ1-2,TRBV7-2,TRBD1,CASSYRTGGRGYTF
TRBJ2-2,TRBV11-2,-,CASTPRGWGTGELFF
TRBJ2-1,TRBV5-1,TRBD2,CASTQRGGLSNEQFF
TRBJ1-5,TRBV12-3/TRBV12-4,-,CASSITTYQPQHF